This TCR beta chain came from a study of STAT5B mutations in CD4+ large granular lymphocyte leukemia. V gave up 2 bases and J gave up 1 base, with 13 bases separating them. The germline V gene has CDR1 SGDLS and CDR2 YYNGEE. CDR3 length equals 16 residues. The survey-level immunoSEQ assay was used. Study processing details: The detection floor for productive clonotype frequency was 2.59 x 10-5. TCRdb keeps only in-frame clones here, not all; method: immunoSEQ multiplex PCR. For V, J and clone size, that table is used; D and trimming come from the DNA. The sample records approximately 52,000 clones, less than 85% being singletons.

Input material: CD4+ T cells from blood buffy coats. The source of this sequence is a human donor in good health. The J gene is TRBJ1-3, the V gene TRBV9; maybe TRBD1 (5 bases). For the CDR3, the DNA is TGTGCCAGCAGCGTTGATTCTGGGGGGTCTGGAAACACCATATATTTT. Translating gives CASSVDSGGSGNTIYF.